This T cell receptor beta chain derives from a study of PD-L1 blockade in urothelial cancer. Across the whole study: Atezolizumab (1,200 mg intravenously every 3 weeks) began in the mid-2010s for patients. Earlier, patients had received 0 to 3 chemotherapy regimens. The analyses of blood took place 3 weeks (second dose) and 6 weeks after treatment start. Study findings and constraints: Better progression-free and overall survival followed lower pretreatment blood clonality.

Turning to this clone: The antigen is unknown.

The CDR3 is 14 residues long. V was clipped by 5 bases and J by 6 bases, with 16 bases between them. CDR1 and CDR2 (germline): MDHEN, SYDVKM. TCRdb's table, derived via immunoSEQ multiplex PCR, lists solely in-frame clones and lacks some. The data show fewer than 50,000 clones, 90% seen once. The rearrangement uses TRBV28 and TRBJ1-2; D unclear. The sequenced sample was PBMCs, obtained around atezolizumab (anti-PD-L1) treatment. This receptor was obtained from a man in his sixties or seventies with urothelial cancer. CDR3 bases: TGTGCCAGCAGTACTATGGGAGGGTGGAATGGCTACACCTTC. Its translation is CASSTMGGWNGYTF.